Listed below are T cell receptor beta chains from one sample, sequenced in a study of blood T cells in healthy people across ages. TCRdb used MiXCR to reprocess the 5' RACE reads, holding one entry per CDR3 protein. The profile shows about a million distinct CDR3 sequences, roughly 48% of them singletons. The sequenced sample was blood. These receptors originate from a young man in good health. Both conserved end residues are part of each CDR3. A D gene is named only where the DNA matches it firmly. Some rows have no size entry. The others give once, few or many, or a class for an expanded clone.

CDR3 protein: CSVERNVNEQYF
CDR3 DNA: TGCAGCGTTGAAAGGAATGTTAATGAGCAGTACTTC
J gene: TRBJ2-5
V gene: TRBV29-1
D gene: NA
clone size: NA

CDR3 protein: CSVDPTGTGFEQYF
CDR3 DNA: TGCAGCGTTGATCCTACCGGGACAGGGTTCGAGCAGTACTTC
J gene: TRBJ2-7
V gene: TRBV29-1
D gene: TRBD1
clone size: NA

CDR3 protein: CASSFRDRVAFF
CDR3 DNA: TGTGCCAGCAGTTTTCGGGACAGGGTCGCTTTCTTT
J gene: TRBJ1-1
V gene: TRBV12-3/TRBV12-4
D gene: TRBD1
clone size: few

CDR3 protein: CASTTRTGPNEQFF
CDR3 DNA: TGTGCCAGCACCACAAGGACAGGGCCCAATGAGCAGTTCTTC
J gene: TRBJ2-1
V gene: TRBV27
D gene: TRBD1
clone size: NA

CDR3 protein: CASSYGGRKTEAFF
CDR3 DNA: TGTGCCAGCAGTTACGGGGGCAGGAAGACTGAGGCTTTCTTT
J gene: TRBJ1-1
V gene: TRBV7-9
D gene: NA
clone size: NA

CDR3 protein: CSASSATYEQYF
CDR3 DNA: TGCAGTGCTAGCTCGGCGACCTACGAGCAGTACTTC
J gene: TRBJ2-7
V gene: TRBV20-1
D gene: NA
clone size: NA

CDR3 protein: CSVVERDRGTYEQYF
CDR3 DNA: TGCAGCGTCGTAGAACGGGACAGGGGGACCTACGAGCAGTACTTC
J gene: TRBJ2-7
V gene: TRBV29-1
D gene: TRBD1
clone size: NA

CDR3 protein: CSDLFYGYTF
CDR3 DNA: TGCAGTGATCTTTTCTATGGCTACACCTTC
J gene: TRBJ1-2
V gene: TRBV20-1
D gene: NA
clone size: NA

CDR3 protein: CSARAVSGTSHYNEQFF
CDR3 DNA: TGCAGTGCTAGAGCTGTCTCCGGGACTAGTCACTACAATGAGCAGTTCTTC
J gene: TRBJ2-1
V gene: TRBV20-1
D gene: TRBD2
clone size: NA

CDR3 protein: CASTPGTGVDEQYF
CDR3 DNA: TGCGCCAGCACACCAGGGACAGGGGTGGACGAGCAGTACTTC
J gene: TRBJ2-7
V gene: TRBV5-1
D gene: TRBD1
clone size: NA

CDR3 protein: CASSLGSVGSSYNEQFF
CDR3 DNA: TGCGCCAGCAGCTTGGGGTCGGTGGGCAGCTCCTACAATGAGCAGTTCTTC
J gene: TRBJ2-1
V gene: TRBV5-1
D gene: NA
clone size: many

CDR3 protein: CASNTGQFTGELFF
CDR3 DNA: TGTGCCAGCAACACGGGACAGTTCACCGGGGAGCTGTTTTTT
J gene: TRBJ2-2
V gene: TRBV7-6
D gene: TRBD1
clone size: once

CDR3 protein: CSVTGREERSYEQYF
CDR3 DNA: TGCAGCGTTACTGGACGGGAAGAACGCTCCTACGAGCAGTACTTC
J gene: TRBJ2-7
V gene: TRBV29-1
D gene: NA
clone size: NA

CDR3 protein: CSARRGEIDSPLHF
CDR3 DNA: TGCAGTGCTAGGCGGGGGGAAATCGATTCACCCCTCCACTTT
J gene: TRBJ1-6
V gene: TRBV20-1
D gene: NA
clone size: NA

CDR3 protein: CASSLFGEGNQPQHF
CDR3 DNA: TGTGCCAGCAGTTTGTTCGGGGAGGGGAATCAGCCCCAGCATTTT
J gene: TRBJ1-5
V gene: TRBV27
D gene: NA
clone size: NA

CDR3 protein: CSATTGLDYNEQFF
CDR3 DNA: TGCAGTGCTACTACAGGGCTGGACTACAATGAGCAGTTCTTC
J gene: TRBJ2-1
V gene: TRBV20-1
D gene: NA
clone size: NA